This TCR beta chain was retrieved from a study of PD-L1 blockade in urothelial cancer. Study details: Blood-derived samples held a median roughly 140,000 T cells.

Using immunoSEQ multiplex PCR, the repertoire was profiled, and TCRdb retains in-frame clones only, with some absent. The repertoire holds more than 45,000 clones, with about 91% as singletons. The CDR3 covers 12 residues. Germline CDR1 MDHEN, CDR2 SYDVKM. The germline V and J ends were trimmed by 1 base and 3 bases, with 3 bases remaining between them. This clone was counted once. This chain links TRBV28 with TRBJ1-2; D is unclear. The sample in question was PBMCs, obtained around atezolizumab (anti-PD-L1) treatment. The clonotype was recovered from a man older than 75 with urothelial cancer. The CDR3 region has the DNA TGTGCCAGCAGTTTATCTGACTATGGCTACACCTTC. Protein sequence: CASSLSDYGYTF.